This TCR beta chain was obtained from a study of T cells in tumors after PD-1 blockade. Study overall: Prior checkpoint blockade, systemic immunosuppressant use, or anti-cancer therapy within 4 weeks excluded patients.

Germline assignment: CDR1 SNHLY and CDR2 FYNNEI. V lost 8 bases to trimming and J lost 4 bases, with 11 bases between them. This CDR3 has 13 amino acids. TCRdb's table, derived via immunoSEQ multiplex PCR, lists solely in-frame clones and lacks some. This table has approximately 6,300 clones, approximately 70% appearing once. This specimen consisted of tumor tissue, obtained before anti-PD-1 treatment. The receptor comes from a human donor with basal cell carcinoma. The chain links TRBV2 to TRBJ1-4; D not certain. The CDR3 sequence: CASQRRGNEKLFF. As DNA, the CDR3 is TGTGCCAGCCAACGGCGGGGTAATGAAAAACTGTTTTTT.